This T cell receptor beta chain was sequenced during a study of cytomegalovirus exposure and HLA in healthy donors. General observations from the study: One later analysis, an examination of the 100 to 150 validation repertoires, found that first-cohort TCR clusters tended to co-occur in them. With high specificity and sensitivity, the classifier reportedly diagnosed cytomegalovirus status.

Only in-frame clones appear in the TCRdb table, and some are missing; sequencing was by immunoSEQ multiplex PCR. Of hundreds of thousands of clones listed, 86% were seen once; the top ten hold roughly 0.8%. The CDR3 has 13 amino acids. Germline assignment: CDR1 GTSNPN and CDR2 SVGIG (reference sequence). V trimming: 5 bases; J trimming: 1 base; junction bases outside the gene matches: 2. As regards this clone: Its target is unknown.

The sample comprised PBMCs. The receptor comes from a woman aged 18-29 years in good health and CMV-seronegative. This chain connects TRBV30 to TRBJ2-3; 8 bases align to TRBD1. As DNA, the CDR3 is TGTGCCTGGTGGACAGGGCGCACAGATACGCAGTATTTT. Amino acids: CAWWTGRTDTQYF. Full variable domain (rest looked up from reference TRBV30 and TRBJ2-3): SQTIHQWPATLVQPVGSPLSLECTVEGTSNPNLYWYRQAAGRGLQLLFYSVGIGQISSEVPQNLSASRPQDRQFILSSKKLLLSDSGFYLCAWWTGRTDTQYFGPGTRLTVL.